The present TCR beta chain was sequenced within a study of CD8 T cells in Susac syndrome. Findings and caveats of the study: As acknowledged by the study, its TCR sequencing and HLA analysis included a relatively small number of individuals.

Germline V gene lookup returns CDR1 SQVTM and CDR2 ANQGSEA. This CDR3 region has 14 residues. The ends were cut back, 5 bases at V and 7 bases at J, with 17 bases in the middle. For this clonotype: The antigen is unknown.

Random hexamers were used to reverse transcribe the RNA input (roughly 0.5 to 1 ug). TCRdb re-called the immunoSEQ multiplex PCR reads through MiXCR, storing one row per CDR3 protein. The table lists about 160,000 distinct CDR3 sequences, around 90% of them singletons. This sequence was found in a human donor in good health. What was sequenced was CD4+ T cells from PBMCs. This rearrangement joins TRBV29-1 to TRBJ2-2; tentatively, D is TRBD1 or TRBD2 (5 bases each). The CDR3 DNA is TGCAGCGTTAGACGGGACCACCGGAGCGGGGAGCTGTTTTTT. Translated, it gives CSVRRDHRSGELFF.